The 28 T cell receptor beta chains below were found in one sample sequenced in a study of human T cells and chemical hapten exposure. TCRdb ran MiXCR on the RACE reads and lists one entry per CDR3 protein. This sample has tens of thousands of distinct CDR3 sequences, with about 5.5% found just once. Sample time point: healthy volunteer bleed at 6 weeks. The template was total RNA from unfractionated whole blood. Sequencing was performed on whole blood. Receptor source: a human donor in good health. Some clones in this sample may be carry-over from other donors' samples.

This clonotype came up many times. The chain joins TRBV3-1 to TRBJ2-1, with 12 bases that match TRBD1. Germline V CDR1 and CDR2: LGHDT, YNNKEL (reference sequence). The CDR3 extends over 16 amino acids. V shed 4 bases and J 3 bases; nucleotides not matched to a gene: 4. The CDR3 loop reads CASSRGTGGDYNEQFF. The CDR3 nucleotides are TGTGCCAGCAGCCGTGGGACAGGGGGCGACTACAATGAGCAGTTCTTC.

This chain links TRBV27 with TRBJ2-3; no clear D gene. Trimming pared 4 bases from V and 5 bases from J, leaving 13 bases between. This CDR3 contains 14 residues. Germline values: CDR1 MNHEY, CDR2 SMNVEV (reference sequence). CDR3 loop: CASSSIDRIDTQYF. Written as DNA, the CDR3 is TGTGCCAGCAGTTCTATAGATAGAATAGATACGCAGTATTTT.

Points on this clonotype: A much larger clone lies a single base off, so this may be a read error. The gene calls are TRBV19 and TRBJ2-3; unclear D gene. Trimming stripped 4 bases from V and 5 bases from J, with 13 bases between. There are 14 residues in the CDR3. Germline V lookup: CDR1 LNHDA, CDR2 SQIVND (reference sequence). Here the CDR3 DNA reads TGTGCCAGTAGTACCAGGTCCCGCGTAGATACGCAGTATTTT. It specifies CASSTRSRVDTQYF.

Note on this clonotype: A much larger clone lies a single base off, so this may be a read error. The V and J genes are TRBV6-5 and TRBJ2-7; a possible D gene is TRBD1 (6 bases). V dropped 5 bases and J dropped 3 bases, with 17 bases sitting between them. There are 15 residues in the CDR3. Germline V lookup: CDR1 MNHEY, CDR2 SVGAGI. The CDR3 DNA sequence: TGTGCCAGCAGTCGTAACAGGGAATGTCGCTACGAGCAGTACTTC. This encodes CASSRNRECRYEQYF.

This clonotype showed up many times. This sequence joins TRBV29-1 and TRBJ1-1; the D gene is possibly TRBD1 (5 bases). The germline gives CDR1 SQVTM, CDR2 ANQGSEA. This CDR3 spans 13 amino acids. Trimming removed 1 base at V and 5 bases at J, with 11 bases between. CDR3 amino acids: CSVEVAGYTEAFF. CDR3 nucleotides: TGCAGCGTTGAAGTGGCAGGGTATACTGAAGCTTTCTTT.

This clonotype was detected a few times. CDR3 DNA sequence: TGTGCCAGCAGTCTCACGGGGGTAGATGGCTACACCTTC. Its protein product is CASSLTGVDGYTF. The rearrangement links TRBV12-3 or TRBV12-4 to TRBJ1-2; possibly TRBD1 for D (5 bases). There are 13 residues in the CDR3. Trimming took 5 bases from V and 6 from J, leaving 13 bases between them.

There are a few counts of this clonotype. The chain links TRBV4-1 to TRBJ1-2; maybe TRBD1 (6 bases). This CDR3 comprises 15 residues. V was trimmed by 2 bases and J by 4 bases, leaving 14 bases between them. Per germline, CDR1 MGHRA and CDR2 YSYEKL. In nucleotides, the CDR3 is TGCGCCAGCAGCCAAATGGGGGCGCTGAGCTATGGCTACACCTTC. Amino acid sequence: CASSQMGALSYGYTF.

This clonotype occurred many times. The chain couples TRBV2 to TRBJ1-1, with a possible D match to TRBD1 (6 bases). This CDR3 comprises 15 residues. The V gene's germline CDR1 is SNHLY and CDR2 FYNNEI. V was cut by 2 bases and J by 3 bases, with 13 bases left in between. CDR3 amino acids: CASSEQGIIHTEAFF. CDR3 bases: TGTGCCAGCAGTGAACAGGGGATTATACACACTGAAGCTTTCTTT.

This clonotype was seen many times. The chain has TRBV7-2 and TRBJ1-3; unclear D gene. The CDR3 totals 13 residues. Trimming shortened V by 0 bases and J by 0 bases, and 0 bases separated the two germline ends. From germline, CDR1 is SGHTA and CDR2 FQGNSA. The CDR3, as DNA: TGTGCCAGCAGCTTAGCCTCTGGAAACACCATATATTTT. It specifies CASSLASGNTIYF.

This clonotype was picked up a small number of times. This chain uses TRBV12-3 or TRBV12-4 with TRBJ2-1; 11 bases match TRBD2. With 5 bases clipped from V and 2 bases from J, the junction kept 5 bases outside the gene matches. This CDR3 has 16 amino acids. The CDR3 DNA reads TGTGCCAGCAGTGCCCTACTAGCGGGGGCCTACAATGAGCAGTTCTTC. It codes for CASSALLAGAYNEQFF.

At least ten counts were recorded for this clonotype. The chain links TRBV10-3 to TRBJ2-4; 7 bases align to TRBD1. The ends lost 9 bases at V and 3 bases at J; junction bases unmatched: 14. The length of the CDR3 is 16 residues. Per the germline V gene, CDR1 is ENHRY and CDR2 is SYGVKD. CDR3 in amino acids: CAIGTAGSGGKNIQYF. The CDR3 region has the DNA TGTGCCATAGGGACAGCAGGCTCAGGCGGCAAAAACATTCAGTACTTC.

This clonotype occurred many times. V usage is TRBV6-8 and J usage is TRBJ2-7, with 11 bases aligning to TRBD2. The J segment lost 3 bases and the V segment lost 2 bases, leaving 3 bases of the junction unmatched. This CDR3 is built from 15 residues. Germline CDR1 and CDR2: MNHGY and SAAAGT. The CDR3 region has the DNA TGTGCCAGCAGTTACGCGGGACTAGCGGTCTACGAGCAGTACTTC. This translates into CASSYAGLAVYEQYF.

This clonotype was recorded at least ten times. This sequence joins TRBV5-1 and TRBJ2-5, with D uncertain. The germline V gene encodes CDR1 SGHRS and CDR2 YFSETQ. CDR3 length: 16 residues. The V end lost 2 bases, the J end lost 2 bases, and 16 bases lay between the germline ends. CDR3 in DNA: TGCGCCAGCAGCTTTAAACCTATGAGCCGTCAAGAGACCCAGTACTTC. Translated: CASSFKPMSRQETQYF.

This clonotype has ten or more counts. This sequence joins TRBV20-1 and TRBJ1-5; possible D gene TRBD1, 6 bases. Per the germline V gene, CDR1 is DFQATT and CDR2 is SNEGSKA (reference sequence). The CDR3 contains 16 residues. The V end was cut by 5 bases, the J end by 3 bases, with 20 bases between. The CDR3 is CSAEAPDRSINQPQHF. Written as DNA, the CDR3 is TGCAGTGCTGAGGCACCGGACAGAAGTATCAATCAGCCCCAGCATTTT.

This clonotype was counted ten times or more. The chain carries TRBV10-3 and TRBJ1-3, with D perhaps TRBD1 (6 bases). The CDR3 loop spans 15 amino acids. Germline CDR1 reads ENHRY; CDR2 reads SYGVKD. V lost 7 bases and J lost 2, with 15 bases in between. CDR3 amino acids: CAITEGGRTGNTIYF. CDR3 sequence (DNA): TGTGCCATCACCGAAGGGGGACGAACTGGAAACACCATATATTTT.

This clonotype was seen repeatedly, ten times or more. The chain uses TRBV6-2 or TRBV6-3 and TRBJ2-2; D unresolved. The CDR3 extends over 13 amino acids. Trimming stripped 3 bases from V and 6 bases from J, with 8 bases between. CDR1 is MNHEY, CDR2 SVGEGT, per germline. As DNA, the CDR3 is TGTGCCAGCAGTTATGAAGATGCCGGGGAGCTGTTTTTT. This codes for CASSYEDAGELFF.

This clonotype occurred a few times. This sequence joins TRBV7-9 and TRBJ1-1, with D perhaps matching TRBD1 (5 bases). Germline CDR1 and CDR2: SEHNR and FQNEAQ (reference sequence). The CDR3 has 13 amino acids. V was shortened by 1 base and J by 3 bases, with 6 bases between the two germline ends. CDR3 nucleotide sequence: TGTGCCAGCAGCTTAGTCAGGGACACTGAAGCTTTCTTT. Its translation: CASSLVRDTEAFF.

This clonotype was counted ten times or more. The V and J genes are TRBV4-1 and TRBJ2-1; 10 nucleotides match TRBD2. Germline V CDR1 and CDR2: MGHRA, YSYEKL. The V and J ends lost 1 base and 8 bases, in that order; junction bases with no gene match: 5. CDR3 length: 15 amino acids. CDR3 sequence reads: CASSQGTSGGDEQFF. The CDR3 DNA reads TGCGCCAGCAGCCAAGGGACTAGCGGAGGGGATGAGCAGTTCTTC.

This clonotype is labeled medium-sized. This chain links TRBV10-3 with TRBJ2-3; 8 bases fit TRBD2. V shed 0 bases and J 0 bases; nucleotides not matched to a gene: 5. The CDR3 loop spans 17 amino acids. Per the germline V gene, CDR1 is ENHRY and CDR2 is SYGVKD. The CDR3 region has the DNA TGTGCCATCAGTGAGTCTCCCAGCGGGAGTAGCACAGATACGCAGTATTTT. It encodes CAISESPSGSSTDTQYF.

In this sample, this clonotype turned up a few times. The V call is TRBV5-6, the J call TRBJ1-1; TRBD1 aligns across 7 bases. The CDR3 contains 15 residues. With V trimmed by 0 bases and J by 5 bases, 7 bases remained unmatched. From germline, CDR1 is SGHDT and CDR2 YYEEEE. The CDR3 DNA follows: TGTGCCAGCAGCTTGGGAAGGGGGCCGGGGACTGAAGCTTTCTTT. Amino acids: CASSLGRGPGTEAFF.

This clonotype showed up many times. The chain has TRBV28 and TRBJ2-7; no clear D gene. Germline V gene lookup returns CDR1 MDHEN and CDR2 SYDVKM. Trimming stripped 5 bases from V and 2 bases from J, with 10 bases between. The CDR3 is made up of 13 amino acids. The CDR3 is CASSRWGPYEQYF. The CDR3 DNA sequence: TGTGCCAGCAGTCGTTGGGGTCCCTACGAGCAGTACTTC.

The sample holds many counts of this clonotype. This chain uses TRBV6-6 with TRBJ1-5; no definite D call. Germline loops: CDR1 MNHNY, CDR2 SVGAGI (reference sequence). V dropped 4 bases and J dropped 0 bases, with 7 bases sitting between them. CDR3 length: 14 amino acids. The CDR3 here is CASSSTYSNQPQHF. The CDR3 DNA follows: TGTGCCAGCAGTTCTACATATAGCAATCAGCCCCAGCATTTT.

This clonotype was seen more than once but under ten times. The J gene is TRBJ1-1, the V gene TRBV5-1, with a possible D match to TRBD1 (6 bases). Trimming removed 5 bases from V and 4 bases from J, with 12 bases in between. CDR3 length equals 13 residues. Germline CDR1 SGHRS, CDR2 YFSETQ. The DNA for the CDR3 is TGCGCCAGCAGGTACGGAGGGGGCACTGAAGCTTTCTTT. This gives the protein CASRYGGGTEAFF.

This clonotype was observed at least ten times. This chain links TRBV19 with TRBJ2-1; D gene ambiguous. Germline V gives CDR1 LNHDA, CDR2 SQIVND (reference sequence). The CDR3 length is 16 residues. The V end was cut by 5 bases, the J end by 0 bases, with 14 bases between. CDR3 sequence reads: CASSGLTWSSYNEQFF. DNA of the CDR3: TGTGCCAGTAGTGGGTTGACATGGAGCTCCTACAATGAGCAGTTCTTC.

The rearrangement joins TRBV24-1 to TRBJ2-3, with 7 bases identical to TRBD2. CDR1 and CDR2 (germline): KGHDR, SFDVKD. Trimming at V came to 2 bases and at J to 3 bases, leaving 10 bases not matched to a gene. The CDR3 is 17 residues long. This CDR3 reads CATSDYAAGAATDTQYF. Written as DNA, the CDR3 is TGTGCCACCAGTGATTACGCGGCGGGAGCGGCGACAGATACGCAGTATTTT.

This clonotype was observed many times. This chain uses TRBV7-9 with TRBJ1-2; 7 nucleotides line up with TRBD1. The length of the CDR3 is 13 residues. J was trimmed by 4 bases and V by 3 bases; bases with no gene match: 2. CDR1 is SEHNR and CDR2 is FQNEAQ in the germline V gene (reference sequence). CDR3 loop: CASSLGQIYGYTF. The CDR3 DNA is TGTGCCAGCAGCTTGGGACAGATCTATGGCTACACCTTC.

This clonotype was observed at least ten times. The chain combines TRBV6-5 with TRBJ1-5; no reliable D call. Germline CDR1 is MNHEY and CDR2 is SVGAGI. V lost 0 bases to trimming and J lost 5 bases, with 5 bases between them. The CDR3 covers 13 residues. CDR3 nucleotide sequence: TGTGCCAGCAGTTACTCCCCCGATCAGCCCCAGCATTTT. Translated, it gives CASSYSPDQPQHF.

This clonotype came up many times. The chain links TRBV6-6 to TRBJ2-5; 9 nucleotides line up with TRBD2. The CDR3 spans 17 residues. J lost 1 base, V lost 0 bases, and 6 bases had no gene match. The germline V gene encodes CDR1 MNHNY and CDR2 SVGAGI (reference sequence). The CDR3 loop is CASSYSLAGNAQETQYF. Here the CDR3 DNA reads TGTGCCAGCAGTTACTCCCTAGCGGGAAACGCCCAAGAGACCCAGTACTTC.